One and the same sample provided the 22 T cell receptor beta chains below, sequenced in a study of blood T cell repertoires in COVID-19. The repertoire was sequenced with immunoSEQ multiplex PCR; TCRdb's copy has only in-frame clones and lacks some. The repertoire holds 180,000 or so clones, with 65% to 90% as singletons. The sequenced material came from peripheral blood. The receptors were sampled from a man aged 60 to 75 with acute or convalescent COVID-19.

The J gene is TRBJ1-1, the V gene TRBV6-5; tentative D call: TRBD1 (6 bases). Looked up from germline, CDR1 is MNHEY and CDR2 is SVGAGI. This CDR3 spans 13 amino acids. Between the trimmed V and J ends, which lost 7 bases and 2 bases, there was a span of 11 bases. Here the CDR3 DNA reads TGTGCCAGCATATCACAGGGAAACACTGAAGCTTTCTTT. Its protein is CASISQGNTEAFF.

The chain joins TRBV6-5 to TRBJ1-4, with D hard to call. V lost 10 bases and J lost 4, with 16 bases in between. Germline CDR1 is MNHEY and CDR2 is SVGAGI. There are 14 residues in the CDR3. The CDR3 loop reads CANGEGTSNEKLFF. DNA for the CDR3: TGTGCCAATGGCGAGGGCACCAGTAATGAAAAACTGTTTTTT.

This sequence joins TRBV7-2 and TRBJ2-7, with TRBD2 identical over 8 bases. With 5 bases clipped from V and 6 bases from J, the junction kept 12 bases outside the gene matches. From germline, CDR1 is SGHTA and CDR2 FQGNSA. The CDR3 runs to 15 residues. The CDR3 DNA follows: TGTGCCAGCAGCCTCGGGGGAGCGGGAGCCCGCGAGCAGTACTTC. This gives the protein CASSLGGAGAREQYF. Based on the CDR3 plus reference TRBV7-2 and TRBJ2-7, the full variable domain is GAGVSQSPSNKVTEKGKDVELRCDPISGHTALYWYRQSLGQGLEFLIYFQGNSAPDKSGLPSDRFSAERTGGSVSTLTIQRTQQEDSAVYLCASSLGGAGAREQYFGPGTRLTVT.

The chain has TRBV28 and TRBJ1-5, with D maybe TRBD1 (6 bases). Germline values: CDR1 MDHEN, CDR2 SYDVKM. V was shortened by 6 bases and J by 6 bases, with 9 bases between the two germline ends. This CDR3 spans 12 amino acids. This chain's CDR3 is CASRTGSQPQHF. The DNA of the CDR3 is TGTGCCAGCAGAACAGGGTCTCAGCCCCAGCATTTT.

This clone occurred once. The chain has TRBV5-5 and TRBJ2-3, with TRBD2 matching 10 bases. Trimming cost V 0 bases and J 5 bases; bases outside gene matches: 9. Per germline, CDR1 SGHKS and CDR2 YYEKEE (reference sequence). The CDR3 totals 17 residues. The CDR3 nucleotides are TGTGCCAGCAGCTTGGGTTGGCTAGCGGGAGCGGGAGATACGCAGTATTTT. It is translated as CASSLGWLAGAGDTQYF.

As to this clone: A single base separates this from a much larger clone, so it may be a read error. The chain recombines TRBV27 with TRBJ2-7; D is ambiguous. Germline assignment: CDR1 MNHEY and CDR2 SMNVEV (reference sequence). The CDR3 has 11 residues. Trimming cost V 6 bases and J 1 base, with 4 bases left between them. The CDR3 loop reads CASSPSYEQYF. For the CDR3, the DNA is TGTGCCAGCAGCCCGTCCTACGAGCAGTACTTC.

A remark on this clone: One end of the junction varies from germline; a read error may be responsible. V usage is TRBV7-7 and J usage is TRBJ2-1; 9 positions match TRBD2. The V gene's germline CDR1 is SSHAT and CDR2 FNYEAQ (reference sequence). The CDR3 has 15 residues. This chain's CDR3 is CASSRGLATYNEQFF. The DNA for the CDR3 is TGTGCTAGCAGCAGGGGACTAGCAACCTACAATGAGCAGTTCTTC.

The chain links TRBV11-3 to TRBJ2-7; tentatively, D is TRBD1 (5 bases). Germline V gene sequence: CDR1 SGHNT, CDR2 YENEEA. This CDR3 comprises 12 residues. Trimming removed 0 bases from V and 5 bases from J, with 5 bases in between. The CDR3 is CASSLEDNEQYF. The CDR3 DNA reads TGTGCCAGCAGCTTAGAGGACAACGAGCAGTACTTC. Filled out from reference TRBV11-3 and TRBJ2-7, the complete variable domain reads EAGVVQSPRYKIIEKKQPVAFWCNPISGHNTLYWYLQNLGQGPELLIRYENEEAVDDSQLPKDRFSAERLKGVDSTLKIQPAELGDSAVYLCASSLEDNEQYFGPGTRLTVT.

The chain has TRBV5-1 and TRBJ2-5; possible D gene TRBD1, 6 bases. The V end lost 3 bases, the J end lost 4 bases, and 13 bases lay between the germline ends. The germline V gene has CDR1 SGHRS and CDR2 YFSETQ. The CDR3 spans 14 residues. The CDR3 DNA follows: TGCGCCAGCAGCTCGTACAGGGTTCGAGAGACCCAGTACTTC. Translation: CASSSYRVRETQYF.

This clone was observed a few times. The CDR3 here is CASRGWEQETDTQYF. The CDR3 bases are TGTGCCAGCAGGGGGTGGGAACAGGAGACAGATACGCAGTATTTT. This sequence joins TRBV6-5 and TRBJ2-3, with D perhaps matching TRBD1 (5 bases). V gave up 6 bases and J gave up 3 bases, with 16 bases separating them. The CDR3 runs 15 residues. The germline gives CDR1 MNHEY, CDR2 SVGAGI.

With respect to this clone: The same CDR3 arises from other DNA sequences in this sample as well. The chain links TRBV4-1 to TRBJ2-7; 7 nucleotides agree with TRBD1. V gave up 0 bases and J gave up 5 bases; unmatched junction bases: 7. The CDR3 has 15 residues. Germline CDR1 reads MGHRA; CDR2 reads YSYEKL. The CDR3 sequence: CASSQDPDRDDEQYF. The CDR3 DNA sequence: TGCGCCAGCAGCCAAGATCCCGACAGGGACGACGAGCAGTACTTC.

The J gene is TRBJ1-1, the V gene TRBV30; TRBD1 might be the D (5 bases). From germline, CDR1 is GTSNPN and CDR2 SVGIG (reference sequence). The CDR3 has 11 residues. V lost 0 bases, J lost 11 bases, and 10 bases lay in between. As DNA, the CDR3 is TGTGCCTGGAGTGTCGGGGGTTCGGCTTTCTTT. Its translation: CAWSVGGSAFF.

The V and J genes are TRBV19 and TRBJ2-2, with 13 bases lining up with TRBD2. This CDR3 comprises 16 residues. The V segment lost 4 bases and the J segment 4 bases; nucleotides outside the gene matches: 3. The V gene's germline CDR1 is LNHDA and CDR2 SQIVND (reference sequence). In DNA, the CDR3 is TGTGCCAGTAGTACCCGACTAGCGGGAGGCACCGGGGAGCTGTTTTTT. It encodes CASSTRLAGGTGELFF.

This clone occurred once. V usage is TRBV4-1 and J usage is TRBJ2-2, with 10 bases that match TRBD1. This CDR3 comprises 19 residues. Unmatched junction bases numbered 12, after V lost 1 base and J lost 4 bases. Germline values: CDR1 MGHRA, CDR2 YSYEKL. CDR3 sequence (DNA): TGCGCCAGCAGCCAAGTCCCACCCGACAGGGGGCTAGGCACCGGGGAGCTGTTTTTT. Encoded protein: CASSQVPPDRGLGTGELFF.

V and J are TRBV7-3 and TRBJ2-2, with 7 bases lining up with TRBD1. CDR3 length: 14 amino acids. From germline, CDR1 is SGHTA and CDR2 FQGTGA. J gave up 7 bases and V 4 bases, and 6 bases lay outside the gene matches. The CDR3 nucleotides read TGTGCCAGCAGCTCTCAGGGGGTGGTCGGGGAGCTGTTTTTT. Translation gives CASSSQGVVGELFF.

This chain connects TRBV7-3 to TRBJ2-2; TRBD1 matches at 11 bases. V lost 5 bases, J lost 2 bases, and 4 bases stayed unmatched. Germline CDR1 is SGHTA and CDR2 is FQGTGA. There are 16 residues in the CDR3. The CDR3 here is CASSPRTGGNTGELFF. The CDR3 DNA sequence: TGTGCCAGCAGCCCTAGGACAGGGGGCAACACCGGGGAGCTGTTTTTT.

The rearrangement uses TRBV27 and TRBJ1-2; D is ambiguous. Per the germline V gene, CDR1 is MNHEY and CDR2 is SMNVEV (reference sequence). V shed 6 bases and J shed 7 bases, with 18 bases lying between them. The CDR3 runs 14 residues. CDR3 sequence reads: CASRTSRSGGGYTF. CDR3 bases: TGTGCCAGCAGGACGAGTCGGTCAGGTGGTGGCTACACCTTC.

The rearrangement uses TRBV28 and TRBJ2-2; 7 nucleotides align to TRBD2. The CDR3 totals 13 residues. V shed 4 bases and J 5 bases; nucleotides not matched to a gene: 1. Germline values: CDR1 MDHEN, CDR2 SYDVKM. The CDR3 is CASSWGGTGELFF. The CDR3 DNA sequence: TGTGCCAGCAGTTGGGGGGGGACCGGGGAGCTGTTTTTT. The full variable domain, in which reference TRBV28 and TRBJ2-2 provide the parts outside the CDR3, is DVKVTQSSRYLVKRTGEKVFLECVQDMDHENMFWYRQDPGLGLRLIYFSYDVKMKEKGDIPEGYSVSREKKERFSLILESASTNQTSMYLCASSWGGTGELFFGEGSRLTVL.

The rearrangement links TRBV20-1 to TRBJ1-5; perhaps TRBD1 as D (6 bases). Per germline, CDR1 DFQATT and CDR2 SNEGSKA (reference sequence). This CDR3 contains 14 residues. V lost 3 bases and J lost 1, with 10 bases in between. The CDR3 sequence is CSASGGLSNQPQHF. CDR3 bases: TGCAGTGCTAGTGGGGGGCTCAGCAATCAGCCCCAGCATTTT.

This chain joins TRBV15 and TRBJ1-4; TRBD1 is a possible D gene (6 bases). Trimming removed 1 base at V and 7 bases at J, with 7 bases between. The CDR3 covers 13 residues. Germline CDR1 reads LNHNV; CDR2 reads YYDKDF (reference sequence). The CDR3 DNA reads as TGTGCCACCAGCAGAGGGACAGCTGAAAAACTGTTTTTT. This encodes CATSRGTAEKLFF.

The V gene is TRBV7-3, the J gene TRBJ2-2; 9 bases match TRBD1. The trim removed 3 bases at V and 7 bases at J, leaving 3 bases unmatched. The germline V gene has CDR1 SGHTA and CDR2 FQGTGA. The CDR3 runs 14 residues. CDR3 sequence: CASSLGQGLGELFF. Written as DNA, the CDR3 is TGTGCCAGCAGCTTGGGACAGGGTCTCGGGGAGCTGTTTTTT.

This rearrangement joins TRBV7-9 to TRBJ1-1, with D unresolved. V was trimmed by 1 base and J by 4 bases, leaving 7 bases between them. CDR3 length equals 13 residues. Germline V gene data show CDR1 as SEHNR and CDR2 as FQNEAQ (reference sequence). The DNA for the CDR3 is TGTGCCAGCAGCTTAGGAGGGTCCACTGAAGCTTTCTTT. It translates to CASSLGGSTEAFF.